This T cell receptor (beta chain) is drawn from a study of siplizumab effects on memory and regulatory T cells. The CDR3 covers 14 residues. J was trimmed by 5 bases and V by 5 bases; bases with no gene match: 5. CDR1 is MDHEN, CDR2 SYDVKM, per germline. The repertoire was sequenced with immunoSEQ multiplex PCR; TCRdb's copy has only in-frame clones and lacks some. The table lists roughly 60,000 clones, more than 85% of them singletons, with roughly two fifths in the top ten. Comment on this clone: Other DNA sequences in this specimen translate into the identical CDR3.

The source is a human donor in good health. The chain combines TRBV28 with TRBJ1-5; TRBD1 agrees at 8 bases. What was sequenced was CD8+ T cells sorted from blood. The CDR3 loop reads CASSPGTGYQPQHF. As DNA, the CDR3 is TGTGCCAGCAGTCCCGGGACAGGTTATCAGCCCCAGCATTTT. Full variable domain (rest looked up from reference TRBV28 and TRBJ1-5): DVKVTQSSRYLVKRTGEKVFLECVQDMDHENMFWYRQDPGLGLRLIYFSYDVKMKEKGDIPEGYSVSREKKERFSLILESASTNQTSMYLCASSPGTGYQPQHFGDGTRLSIL.